This T cell receptor (beta chain) is from a study of regulatory T cells in long-lasting Graves disease. Time point defined: persistent/refractory GD, antithyroid drugs over 5 years with positive TRAb. PBMC-extracted RNA yielded the TCR library. Combining iRepertoire HTBI primers with Arm-PCR of CDR3 regions, the authors built TCR beta libraries. TCRdb passed the multiplex PCR reads through MiXCR, listing each CDR3 protein once. The sample lists almost 350,000 distinct CDR3 sequences; roughly a fifth were seen once. In its sample, this clonotype was seen a few times. Looked up from germline, CDR1 is SQVTM and CDR2 is ANQGSEA. Trimming took off 5 bases at V and 3 bases at J, with 11 bases between the two ends. The CDR3 contains 13 residues.

The clonotype originates from a female donor with Graves disease. V and J are TRBV29-1 and TRBJ1-5; D is perhaps TRBD1 (5 bases). The specimen was peripheral blood mononuclear cells (PBMCs), collected when the disease was refractory, from a patient treated with antithyroid drugs. In DNA form, the CDR3 reads TGCAGCGTTTCGAGGGGTACCAATCAGCCCCAGCATTTT. It yields the protein CSVSRGTNQPQHF.